This TCR beta chain emerged from a study of OX40 agonist ivuxolimab in advanced cancers. About the research overall: Hepatocellular carcinoma, melanoma, renal cell or head and neck cancer was diagnosed in the dose-escalation patients. Overall study findings and caveats: Expanded clones were, on average, more numerous in CD8+ T cells than in CD4+.

Libraries were prepared by immunoSEQ multiplex PCR; TCRdb keeps only in-frame clonotypes and omits some of them. The sample has under 200,000 clones, roughly 94% seen once. Trimming cost V 2 bases and J 1 base; bases outside gene matches: 0. The CDR3 is 14 residues long. The germline V gene has CDR1 SGHRS and CDR2 YFSETQ. About this clone itself: Its antigen is not identified.

Sequenced here: CD4+ or CD8+ T cells sorted from blood, sampled in a trial of the OX40 agonist ivuxolimab. The chain is built from TRBV5-1 and TRBJ2-1; TRBD2 aligns across 7 bases. The TCR was taken from an adult with an advanced solid tumor such as melanoma, head and neck, liver or kidney cancer. The CDR3 spells CASSLAGSYNEQFF. In DNA, the CDR3 is TGCGCCAGCAGCTTAGCGGGGTCCTACAATGAGCAGTTCTTC.